This is a list of T cell receptor beta chains from one sample in a study of blood T cell repertoires in COVID-19. Sequencing was performed with immunoSEQ multiplex PCR; in TCRdb, only in-frame clones are kept and a portion is missing. Of roughly 38,000 clones in the sample, 90% to 95% were seen once. Source material: peripheral blood. The receptors here all came from a man aged 50 to 59 with active COVID-19. CDR3s include the opening cysteine and the closing phenylalanine or tryptophan. D genes are given only for firm matches. Not every row has a clone size; where given, it reads once, few, many or a size class.

V,D,size,J,CDR3,DNA
TRBV30,-,-,TRBJ2-1,CASRGGSYNEQFF,TGTGCATCGAGGGGGGGTTCCTACAATGAGCAGTTCTTC
TRBV19,-,once,TRBJ1-5,CASSAGYRGQPQHF,TGTGCCAGTAGTGCAGGGTATCGAGGTCAGCCCCAGCATTTT
TRBV2,TRBD2,once,TRBJ2-1,CASSDGTSGGGGDEQFF,TGTGCCAGCAGTGATGGGACTAGCGGGGGGGGCGGCGATGAGCAGTTCTTC
TRBV7-3,TRBD2,-,TRBJ2-1,CASSPALAGYNEQFF,TGTGCCAGCAGCCCCGCACTAGCGGGATACAATGAGCAGTTCTTC
TRBV7-9,TRBD2,-,TRBJ2-1,CASSLDSGDEQFF,TGTGCCAGCAGCCTTGATAGCGGGGATGAGCAGTTCTTC
TRBV5-1,-,-,TRBJ1-1,CASSLGIGDLMNTEAFF,TGCGCCAGCAGCTTGGGAATAGGGGATCTTATGAACACTGAAGCTTTCTTT
TRBV30,-,-,TRBJ2-2,CAWTITGAGTGELFF,TGTGCCTGGACTATAACAGGGGCGGGGACCGGGGAGCTGTTTTTT
TRBV7-3,-,-,TRBJ2-1,CASSFPSGVTQFF,TGTGCCAGCAGCTTCCCCTCAGGGGTTACACAGTTCTTC
TRBV5-6,-,few,TRBJ1-2,CASRAQFDYGYTF,TGTGCCAGCAGGGCACAGTTTGACTATGGCTACACCTTC
TRBV5-5,TRBD2,-,TRBJ2-1,CASSLLLAGMDEQFF,TGTGCCAGCAGCTTGTTACTAGCGGGAATGGATGAGCAGTTCTTC
TRBV19,TRBD1,-,TRBJ1-2,CASSIRGTGVYGYTF,TGTGCCAGTAGTATAAGGGGGACAGGGGTCTATGGCTACACCTTC
TRBV6-5,TRBD1,-,TRBJ1-2,CASAQGQAYNYGYTF,TGTGCCAGCGCACAAGGACAGGCCTATAACTATGGCTACACCTTC
TRBV28,-,-,TRBJ2-7,CASSLSSYEQYF,TGTGCCAGCAGTCTTTCTTCCTACGAGCAGTACTTC
TRBV5-1,-,-,TRBJ2-7,CASSWGSGPYEQYF,TGCGCCAGCAGTTGGGGGAGCGGGCCCTACGAGCAGTACTTC
TRBV2,TRBD1,-,TRBJ1-5,CASKADRGNQPQHF,TGTGCCAGCAAAGCGGACAGGGGGAATCAGCCCCAGCATTTT
TRBV9,TRBD2,-,TRBJ2-2,CASSVRTSGDTGELFF,TGTGCCAGCAGCGTACGAACTAGCGGGGACACCGGGGAGCTGTTTTTT
TRBV5-6,TRBD2,-,TRBJ2-1,CASSWETSGSWGEQFF,TGTGCCAGCAGCTGGGAGACTAGCGGGTCCTGGGGTGAGCAGTTCTTC
TRBV9,-,-,TRBJ1-2,CASSVGGGAGANYGYTF,TGTGCCAGCAGCGTAGGGGGTGGGGCAGGGGCTAACTATGGCTACACCTTC
TRBV4-3,TRBD2,-,TRBJ2-5,CASSQDVAGRKETQYF,TGCGCCAGCAGCCAAGATGTAGCGGGGCGGAAAGAGACCCAGTACTTC
TRBV19,TRBD1,-,TRBJ1-1,CASSGTGSFNTEAFF,TGTGCCAGTAGCGGGACAGGCTCTTTTAACACTGAAGCTTTCTTT
TRBV3-1/TRBV3-2,TRBD1,-,TRBJ1-2,CASSPEGANYGYTF,TGTGCCAGCAGCCCCGAGGGGGCAAACTATGGCTACACCTTC
TRBV7-9,TRBD1,once,TRBJ1-6,CASSSGTVSHLHF,TGTGCCAGCAGCTCCGGGACAGTCTCTCACCTCCACTTT
TRBV19,-,-,TRBJ2-7,CASRQYSYEQYF,TGTGCCAGTCGACAGTACTCCTACGAGCAGTACTTC
TRBV7-2,TRBD1,-,TRBJ1-5,CASSWAGTGPGQPQHF,TGTGCCAGCAGCTGGGCCGGGACAGGGCCGGGGCAGCCCCAGCATTTT
TRBV27,TRBD1,-,TRBJ1-1,CASILTGGWITEAFF,TGTGCCAGCATACTGACAGGGGGATGGATCACTGAAGCTTTCTTT
TRBV30,-,-,TRBJ2-3,CAWRRHRDTQYF,TGTGCCTGGAGACGCCATCGGGATACGCAGTATTTT
TRBV6-6,-,-,TRBJ1-1,CASSYSGGLNTEAFF,TGTGCCAGCAGTTACTCCGGGGGACTCAACACTGAAGCTTTCTTT
TRBV2,TRBD1,-,TRBJ2-2,CATFRDRGTGELFF,TGTGCCACCTTCCGGGACAGGGGCACCGGGGAGCTGTTTTTT
TRBV7-9,TRBD2,-,TRBJ2-1,CASSLGSGGAYNEQFF,TGTGCCAGCAGCTTGGGTAGCGGGGGGGCTTACAATGAGCAGTTCTTC
TRBV30,-,-,TRBJ2-1,CAWTSAVSSYNEQFF,TGTGCCTGGACCTCAGCGGTAAGCTCCTACAATGAGCAGTTCTTC
TRBV5-4,TRBD1,few,TRBJ2-7,CASSRRGQGLYEQYF,TGTGCCAGCAGCCGCCGGGGACAGGGTTTGTACGAGCAGTACTTC
TRBV7-9,-,-,TRBJ1-4,CASSLEGLGLGEKLFF,TGTGCCAGCAGCTTAGAAGGTTTGGGGCTTGGGGAAAAACTGTTTTTT
TRBV4-1,-,-,TRBJ2-7,CASSQEARSTEQYF,TGCGCCAGCAGCCAAGAGGCCAGGTCCACGGAGCAGTACTTC
TRBV19,-,-,TRBJ2-3,CASSMGGRPLDTQYF,TGTGCCAGTAGTATGGGGGGGCGGCCATTAGATACGCAGTATTTT
TRBV7-2,-,-,TRBJ1-2,CASGGRAHGYTF,TGTGCCAGCGGAGGTAGGGCCCATGGCTACACCTTC
TRBV7-2,TRBD2,-,TRBJ2-7,CASSFSGGADEQYF,TGTGCCAGCAGCTTTAGCGGGGGGGCCGACGAGCAGTACTTC